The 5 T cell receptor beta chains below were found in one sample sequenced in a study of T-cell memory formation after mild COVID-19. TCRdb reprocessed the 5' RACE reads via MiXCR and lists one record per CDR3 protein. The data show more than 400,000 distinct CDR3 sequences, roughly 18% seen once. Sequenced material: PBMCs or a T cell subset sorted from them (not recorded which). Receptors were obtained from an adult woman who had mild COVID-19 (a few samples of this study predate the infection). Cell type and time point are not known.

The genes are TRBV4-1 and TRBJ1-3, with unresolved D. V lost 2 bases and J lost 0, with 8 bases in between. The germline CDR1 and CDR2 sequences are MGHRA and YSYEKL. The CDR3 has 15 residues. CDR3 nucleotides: TGCGCCAGCAGCCAACGGGTTCTCTCTGGAAACACCATATATTTT. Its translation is CASSQRVLSGNTIYF.

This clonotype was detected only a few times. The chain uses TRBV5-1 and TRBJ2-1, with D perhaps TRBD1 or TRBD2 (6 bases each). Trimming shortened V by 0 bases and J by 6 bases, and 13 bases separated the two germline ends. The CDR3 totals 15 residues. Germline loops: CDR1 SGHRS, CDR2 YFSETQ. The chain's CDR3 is CASSLAWGAGNEQFF. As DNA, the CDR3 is TGCGCCAGCAGCTTGGCCTGGGGGGCGGGCAATGAGCAGTTCTTC.

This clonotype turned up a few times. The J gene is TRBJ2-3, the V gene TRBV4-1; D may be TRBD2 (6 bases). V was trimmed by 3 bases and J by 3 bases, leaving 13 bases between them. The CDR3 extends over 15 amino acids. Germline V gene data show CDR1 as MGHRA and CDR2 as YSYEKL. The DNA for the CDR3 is TGCGCCAGCAGCCAGTTGGGGGGATATACAGATACGCAGTATTTT. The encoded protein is CASSQLGGYTDTQYF.

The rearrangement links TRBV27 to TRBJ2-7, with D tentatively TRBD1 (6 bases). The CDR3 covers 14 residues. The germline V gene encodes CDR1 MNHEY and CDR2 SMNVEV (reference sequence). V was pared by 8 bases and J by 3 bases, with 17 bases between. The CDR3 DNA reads TGTGCCAGCGCAGCGCCAGGGGTTTTCTACGAGCAGTACTTC. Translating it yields CASAAPGVFYEQYF.

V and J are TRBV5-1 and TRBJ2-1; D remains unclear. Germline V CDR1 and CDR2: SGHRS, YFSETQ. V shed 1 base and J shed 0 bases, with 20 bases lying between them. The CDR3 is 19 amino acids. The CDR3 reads CASSLLHAQEIHSYNEQFF. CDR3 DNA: TGCGCCAGCAGCTTGCTCCACGCGCAGGAAATTCACTCCTACAATGAGCAGTTCTTC.